Presented here are 14 T cell receptor beta chains from one specimen sequenced in a study of blood T cell repertoires in COVID-19. Repertoires were generated with immunoSEQ multiplex PCR, while TCRdb's copy carries only in-frame clones and drops some. The sample yields around 100,000 clones, approximately 90% seen once. Sequencing was performed on peripheral blood. All receptors derive from a woman between 50 and 59 years old with COVID-19, enrolled during active disease.

The chain combines TRBV27 with TRBJ2-3; D might be TRBD2 (5 bases). Germline assignment: CDR1 MNHEY and CDR2 SMNVEV (reference sequence). With 0 bases removed from V and 0 bases from J, the gap between germline ends came to 7 bases. The CDR3 is 15 amino acids. The CDR3 loop is CASSLSGLSTDTQYF. The CDR3 DNA reads TGTGCCAGCAGTTTATCCGGACTGAGCACAGATACGCAGTATTTT.

This rearrangement joins TRBV19 to TRBJ2-2; the match to TRBD1 covers 7 bases. This CDR3 has 12 amino acids. V shed 9 bases, J shed 6 bases, and the junction held 4 bases outside the gene matches. Germline CDR1 and CDR2: LNHDA and SQIVND (reference sequence). DNA of the CDR3: TGTGCCAGCCAGGGGGTGGCCGGGGAGCTGTTTTTT. Translated: CASQGVAGELFF.

The chain combines TRBV6-2 or TRBV6-3 with TRBJ2-7, with unresolved D. Germline V lookup: CDR1 MNHEY, CDR2 SVGEGT. V was clipped by 4 bases and J by 3 bases, with 10 bases between them. The CDR3 totals 13 residues. Here the CDR3 DNA reads TGTGCCAGCAGTTTGGGCCCAGACTACGAGCAGTACTTC. Its protein is CASSLGPDYEQYF.

The chain joins TRBV10-3 to TRBJ1-1; D call uncertain. This CDR3 has 13 amino acids. Between the trimmed V and J ends, which lost 6 bases and 3 bases, there was a span of 11 bases. Germline V CDR1 and CDR2: ENHRY, SYGVKD. For the CDR3, the DNA is TGTGCCATCAGATCCATCGAGGACACTGAAGCTTTCTTT. It specifies CAIRSIEDTEAFF.

This clone was detected once. The chain employs TRBV23-1 and TRBJ2-7; no firm D call. TRBV23-1 is an ORF; its function is uncertain. V gave up 0 bases and J gave up 1 base, with 22 bases separating them. The CDR3 runs to 19 residues. The CDR3 spells CASSQSQAISTPFSYEQYF. The CDR3 bases are TGCGCCAGCAGTCAATCTCAGGCGATTAGTACCCCCTTTTCCTACGAGCAGTACTTC.

The chain combines TRBV6-5 with TRBJ1-2; possibly TRBD1 for D (5 bases). Trimming shortened V by 0 bases and J by 2 bases, and 10 bases separated the two germline ends. CDR3 length equals 15 residues. Germline values: CDR1 MNHEY, CDR2 SVGAGI. CDR3 region: CASSYSQGGNYGYTF. The DNA for the CDR3 is TGTGCCAGCAGTTACTCGCAGGGAGGGAACTATGGCTACACCTTC.

The genes are TRBV29-1 and TRBJ1-2, with TRBD1 matching over 7 bases. V trimming: 6 bases; J trimming: 3 bases; junction bases outside the gene matches: 10. The CDR3 has 14 residues. Germline-derived CDR1 and CDR2 are SQVTM and ANQGSEA. The CDR3: CSVLIGDSHYGYTF. The CDR3 DNA follows: TGCAGCGTCCTTATCGGGGACAGTCACTATGGCTACACCTTC.

This clone came up once. The genes are TRBV9 and TRBJ1-4; unclear D gene. V lost 5 bases and J 8 bases, leaving 22 bases between the germline ends. The CDR3 consists of 16 residues. Germline assignment: CDR1 SGDLS and CDR2 YYNGEE. The CDR3 spells CASRSTPGRVREKLFF. In DNA, the CDR3 is TGTGCCAGCAGATCCACACCGGGGAGGGTTCGGGAAAAACTGTTTTTT.

This chain connects TRBV4-1 to TRBJ2-3, with D possibly matching TRBD1 (6 bases). Germline CDR1 is MGHRA and CDR2 is YSYEKL. Between the trimmed V and J ends, which lost 2 bases and 0 bases, there was a span of 9 bases. The CDR3 is made up of 15 amino acids. The CDR3 sequence is CASSQRQESTDTQYF. The CDR3 bases are TGCGCCAGCAGCCAAAGACAGGAGAGCACAGATACGCAGTATTTT.

V usage is TRBV2 and J usage is TRBJ2-3; TRBD1 matches 8 bases. V shed 2 bases and J 0 bases; nucleotides not matched to a gene: 10. In germline, CDR1 is SNHLY, CDR2 FYNNEI. CDR3 length: 18 amino acids. The CDR3 loop reads CASSELTGALLSTDTQYF. In DNA, the CDR3 is TGTGCCAGCAGTGAATTGACAGGGGCCCTACTGAGCACAGATACGCAGTATTTT. Complete variable domain (other parts from reference TRBV2 and TRBJ2-3): EPEVTQTPSHQVTQMGQEVILRCVPISNHLYFYWYRQILGQKVEFLVSFYNNEISEKSEIFDDQFSVERPDGSNFTLKIRSTKLEDSAMYFCASSELTGALLSTDTQYFGPGTRLTVL.

This clone appeared once. The J gene is TRBJ1-3, the V gene TRBV3-1 (or the pseudogene TRBV3-2); tentatively, D is TRBD1 (6 bases). Trimming cost V 3 bases and J 0 bases, with 9 bases left between them. Germline V gene lookup returns CDR1 LGHDT and CDR2 YNNKEL (reference sequence). The CDR3 runs 15 residues. CDR3 residues: CASSHYRASGNTIYF. The CDR3 DNA is TGTGCCAGCAGCCATTACAGGGCCTCTGGAAACACCATATATTTT.

This chain uses TRBV5-1 with TRBJ2-5; D remains unclear. The CDR3 is 11 residues long. Trimming took 4 bases from V and 4 from J, leaving 5 bases between them. Looked up from germline, CDR1 is SGHRS and CDR2 is YFSETQ. The CDR3 here is CASSNGETQYF. Here the CDR3 DNA reads TGCGCCAGCAGCAACGGAGAGACCCAGTACTTC.

The chain joins TRBV5-4 to TRBJ2-6; D not resolved. Germline-derived CDR1 and CDR2 are SGHNT and YYREEE (reference sequence). The CDR3 sequence is 19 residues long. Trimming took 4 bases from V and 0 from J, leaving 20 bases between them. DNA for the CDR3: TGTGCCAGCAGCCCCGACTTCCTCGTATTGGGCTCTGGGGCCAACGTCCTGACTTTC. Residues: CASSPDFLVLGSGANVLTF.

V usage is TRBV19 and J usage is TRBJ2-7; 7 bases match TRBD1. Germline values: CDR1 LNHDA, CDR2 SQIVND (reference sequence). V gave up 4 bases and J gave up 4 bases; unmatched junction bases: 7. The CDR3 length is 14 residues. In DNA, the CDR3 is TGTGCCAGTAGTACAAAGACAGGGATGTACGAGCAGTACTTC. Translation gives CASSTKTGMYEQYF.